This passage covers 7 T cell receptor beta chains from one sample sequenced in a study of blood T cell repertoires in COVID-19. Method: immunoSEQ multiplex PCR; TCRdb's copy keeps in-frame clones and lacks some. The data show under 70,000 clones, with 75% to 95% seen just once and around a sixth held by the top ten. Input material: peripheral blood. Receptor source: a man of 80 years or more with acute or convalescent COVID-19.

In nucleotides, the CDR3 is TGTGCCAGCAGCTTAGGGACAGGGGGAAACGTCTACAATGAGCAGTTCTTC. It translates to CASSLGTGGNVYNEQFF. This sequence joins TRBV11-3 and TRBJ2-1, with TRBD1 matching 10 bases. J was trimmed by 3 bases and V by 1 base; bases with no gene match: 6. This CDR3 region has 17 residues. Germline CDR1 is SGHNT and CDR2 is YENEEA.

The genes are TRBV6-4 and TRBJ1-4; weak D call: TRBD1 (5 bases). Trimming removed 5 bases at V and 5 bases at J, with 15 bases between. The CDR3 is 15 residues long. Looked up from germline, CDR1 is MRHNA and CDR2 is SNTAGT. The DNA of the CDR3 is TGTGCCAGCAGTCGGCTTGGGCAGGGAAATGAAAAACTGTTTTTT. Translating gives CASSRLGQGNEKLFF.

The chain combines TRBV2 with TRBJ2-7, with D possibly matching TRBD2 (5 bases). CDR1 and CDR2 (germline): SNHLY, FYNNEI. V lost 2 bases and J 0 bases, leaving 11 bases between the germline ends. The CDR3 length is 15 residues. This chain's CDR3 is CASSERRTYSYEQYF. The CDR3 DNA reads TGTGCCAGCAGTGAACGCAGGACTTACTCCTACGAGCAGTACTTC.

In its sample, this clone was seen a few times. CDR3 bases: TGTGCCAGCGAGGGGGCCGTATACTACGAGCAGTACTTC. Translation: CASEGAVYYEQYF. This chain joins TRBV2 and TRBJ2-7; 7 positions agree with TRBD1. CDR1 SNHLY and CDR2 FYNNEI come from the germline V gene. This CDR3 has 13 residues. The V gene end was trimmed by 8 bases and the J gene end by 3 bases; junction bases not matched to a gene: 7.

V usage is TRBV19 and J usage is TRBJ2-1; D is unclear. This CDR3 is built from 13 residues. Germline V gives CDR1 LNHDA, CDR2 SQIVND (reference sequence). The V gene lost 6 bases and the J gene lost 0 bases, with 6 bases spanning the gap. Here the CDR3 reads CASRGFSYNEQFF. The CDR3 DNA sequence: TGTGCCAGTAGGGGCTTCTCCTACAATGAGCAGTTCTTC.

V gene TRBV5-1 combines with J gene TRBJ2-5; D perhaps matches TRBD1 (6 bases). The ends were cut back, 4 bases at V and 3 bases at J, with 10 bases in the middle. Germline assignment: CDR1 SGHRS and CDR2 YFSETQ. This CDR3 region has 13 residues. CDR3 amino acids: CASSGQSEETQYF. The CDR3 DNA reads TGCGCCAGCAGCGGACAGTCAGAAGAGACCCAGTACTTC.

This clone has a single count. The chain recombines TRBV6-5 with TRBJ2-2, with D maybe TRBD2 (7 bases). This CDR3 has 14 residues. The germline gives CDR1 MNHEY, CDR2 SVGAGI. In DNA, the CDR3 is TGTTCCTTGGGGGGGCTGTTTAACACCGGGGAGCTGTTTTTT. It yields the protein CSLGGLFNTGELFF.